These 32 T cell receptor beta chains originate from one sample sequenced in a study of beta chain features in type 1 diabetes. Reverse transcription of all isolated RNA meant that expressed TCRB transcripts were sequenced. The method was immunoSEQ multiplex PCR; TCRdb's version includes in-frame clones alone and lacks a portion of them. The sample has 620,000 or so clones; around 15% are singletons. Sequencing was done on a sample of naive CD4+ T cells from blood. The receptors come from a man aged 18-30 years in good health.

This clone was found a few times. V gene TRBV7-8 combines with J gene TRBJ1-2, with a tentative D call TRBD1 (5 bases). The CDR3 sequence is 15 residues long. The ends were cut back, 5 bases at V and 0 bases at J, with 13 bases in the middle. Germline V gene lookup returns CDR1 SGHVS and CDR2 FQNEAQ. In nucleotides, the CDR3 is TGTGCCAGCAGCACCCGGGACGGATCTAACTATGGCTACACCTTC. Translation gives CASSTRDGSNYGYTF. Complete variable domain (other parts from reference TRBV7-8 and TRBJ1-2): GAGVSQSPRYKVAKRGQDVALRCDPISGHVSLFWYQQALGQGPEFLTYFQNEAQLDKSGLPSDRFFAERPEGSVSTLKIQRTQQEDSAVYLCASSTRDGSNYGYTFGSGTRLTVV.

The rearrangement joins TRBV28 to TRBJ2-1, with 9 bases aligning to TRBD1. The V and J ends lost 5 bases and 5 bases, in that order; junction bases with no gene match: 7. CDR3 length: 15 amino acids. Germline assignment: CDR1 MDHEN and CDR2 SYDVKM. The CDR3 spells CASSTPGQGNNEQFF. The CDR3 DNA follows: TGTGCCAGCAGTACCCCGGGACAGGGCAACAATGAGCAGTTCTTC.

This clone has ten or more counts. The chain employs TRBV21-1 and TRBJ2-7; the table's D call, TRBD2, was not checked against the DNA. TRBV21-1 is an annotated pseudogene. There are 8 residues in the CDR3. CDR3 protein: CASRSLGV. CDR3 bases: TGTGCCAGCAGATCGTTGGGAGTC.

V usage is TRBV15 and J usage is TRBJ1-2; no definite D call. CDR3 length equals 14 residues. The V and J ends lost 3 bases and 0 bases respectively, with 8 bases between them. Germline V gene data show CDR1 as LNHNV and CDR2 as YYDKDF (reference sequence). CDR3 DNA sequence: TGTGCCACCAGCAGCAGTGGAGCTAACTATGGCTACACCTTC. Translated, it gives CATSSSGANYGYTF.

This clone was picked up many times. J is TRBJ2-6 and V is TRBV7-2; D possibly corresponds to TRBD2 (5 bases). V was trimmed by 5 bases and J by 13 bases, leaving 9 bases between them. This CDR3 is 11 amino acids long. The germline CDR1 and CDR2 sequences are SGHTA and FQGNSA. CDR3 DNA: TGTGCCAGCAGCACGGACTGGGTCCTGACTTTC. Its translation is CASSTDWVLTF.

This clone appeared a few times. This chain joins TRBV30 and TRBJ1-6; the D is unclear. The V end was cut by 2 bases, the J end by 0 bases, with 11 bases between. Germline assignment: CDR1 GTSNPN and CDR2 SVGIG (reference sequence). The length of the CDR3 is 16 residues. The CDR3 loop reads CAWSPSSSSYNSPLHF. CDR3 DNA: TGTGCCTGGAGTCCGAGCTCAAGCTCCTATAATTCACCCCTCCACTTT.

This chain connects TRBV29-1 to TRBJ2-7, with D perhaps given as TRBD1 or TRBD2 (6 bases each). Deletions cut 6 bases from V and 2 bases from J, with 35 bases between. The CDR3 has 20 residues. Germline V gives CDR1 SQVTM, CDR2 ANQGSEA. The DNA of the CDR3 is TGCAGCGTCCTCGATCCTTTCCCAGACAGGTTGAAGCGCGGGACCTACGAGCAGTACTTC. It is translated as CSVLDPFPDRLKRGTYEQYF.

The gene calls are TRBV5-1 and TRBJ2-7; D is perhaps TRBD2 (6 bases). This CDR3 has 16 amino acids. In germline, CDR1 is SGHRS, CDR2 YFSETQ. The germline V and J ends were trimmed by 3 bases and 6 bases, with 22 bases remaining between them. The CDR3 coding sequence is TGCGCCAGCAGCTCCACCTTTAGCGGCGGGTCGGGCGAGCAGTACTTC. Its translation is CASSSTFSGGSGEQYF.

V is TRBV13 and J is TRBJ2-5; D not resolved. The better agreement between TRBJ2-7 and the DNA end casts doubt on the J call. This CDR3 is built from 12 residues. Per the germline V gene, CDR1 is PRHDT and CDR2 is FYEKMQ (reference sequence). CDR3 loop: CASSLPGPEQYF. The CDR3 DNA is TGTGCCAGCAGCTTACCCGGACCCGAGCAGTACTTC.

J is TRBJ2-7 and V is TRBV19; 14 bases fit TRBD2. Per the germline V gene, CDR1 is LNHDA and CDR2 is SQIVND (reference sequence). The CDR3 contains 17 residues. J was trimmed by 1 base and V by 8 bases; bases with no gene match: 10. In DNA, the CDR3 is TGTGCCAGTTCCGGGACTAGCGGGAGCCCGATTTCCTACGAGCAGTACTTC. This encodes CASSGTSGSPISYEQYF. Using reference TRBV19 and TRBJ2-7 for the parts outside the CDR3, the full variable domain is DGGITQSPKYLFRKEGQNVTLSCEQNLNHDAMYWYRQDPGQGLRLIYYSQIVNDFQKGDIAEGYSVSREKKESFPLTVTSAQKNPTAFYLCASSGTSGSPISYEQYFGPGTRLTVT.

The rearrangement joins TRBV5-1 to TRBJ1-2; D is possibly TRBD1 (6 bases). The CDR3 loop spans 14 amino acids. CDR1 is SGHRS, CDR2 YFSETQ, per germline. V gave up 5 bases and J gave up 3 bases, with 14 bases separating them. The CDR3, as DNA: TGCGCCAGCAGACGAACCTACAGGGACTATGGCTACACCTTC. This codes for CASRRTYRDYGYTF.

This chain joins TRBV6-6 and TRBJ2-7, with 8 bases aligning to TRBD2. V gave up 7 bases and J gave up 5 bases; unmatched junction bases: 16. The CDR3 is 16 residues long. Germline V gives CDR1 MNHNY, CDR2 SVGAGI (reference sequence). The CDR3 nucleotides read TGTGCCAGCACCCCCCCCAGCGGGGGTGGTCTTCACGAGCAGTACTTC. Residues: CASTPPSGGGLHEQYF.

This clone was seen a few times. V is TRBV7-2 and J is TRBJ2-5; no clear D gene. V lost 4 bases to trimming and J lost 4 bases, with 7 bases between them. Germline lookup yields CDR1 SGHTA and CDR2 FQGNSA. CDR3 size: 12 residues. The CDR3 DNA follows: TGTGCCAGCAGCTCAGGACGAGAGACCCAGTACTTC. It specifies CASSSGRETQYF.

The chain carries TRBV15 and TRBJ1-2; no clear D gene. The V and J ends lost 0 bases and 8 bases respectively, with 16 bases between them. The CDR3 has 15 residues. Germline loops: CDR1 LNHNV, CDR2 YYDKDF (reference sequence). CDR3: CATSREGKRSGGYTF. In nucleotides, the CDR3 is TGTGCCACCAGCAGAGAGGGTAAGAGATCAGGAGGCTACACCTTC.

The chain couples TRBV10-3 to TRBJ1-1; D not certain. Per germline, CDR1 ENHRY and CDR2 SYGVKD. With 4 bases removed from V and 6 bases from J, the gap between germline ends came to 9 bases. CDR3 size: 12 residues. The CDR3: CAISGRGSEAFF. CDR3 DNA: TGTGCCATCAGTGGGCGGGGATCTGAAGCTTTCTTT.

The chain combines TRBV7-2 with TRBJ2-2; D unclear. CDR3 length equals 16 residues. Germline loops: CDR1 SGHTA, CDR2 FQGNSA. Trimming removed 7 bases from V and 1 base from J, with 16 bases in between. CDR3 DNA: TGTGCCAGCACCAGAGAACGGGCACGGAACACCGGGGAGCTGTTTTTT. This translates into CASTRERARNTGELFF.

The chain combines TRBV7-6 with TRBJ1-6; possible D gene TRBD1, 6 bases. The CDR3 extends over 16 amino acids. V was shortened by 4 bases and J by 5 bases, with 15 bases between the two germline ends. Per the germline V gene, CDR1 is SGHVS and CDR2 is FNYEAQ. The DNA for the CDR3 is TGTGCCAGCAGCTCAGGGGCCGGGACCAATAATTCACCCCTCCACTTT. Its protein is CASSSGAGTNNSPLHF.

This chain uses TRBV15 with TRBJ1-5; D gene uncertain. Trimming shortened V by 4 bases and J by 6 bases, and 19 bases separated the two germline ends. The CDR3 runs to 16 residues. Germline CDR1 LNHNV, CDR2 YYDKDF (reference sequence). CDR3 DNA: TGTGCCACCAGCAACTACGACCGGTTGGGGAGTCAGCCCCAGCATTTT. Its translation: CATSNYDRLGSQPQHF.

The chain joins TRBV27 to TRBJ2-3, with 7 bases identical to TRBD2. The V gene's germline CDR1 is MNHEY and CDR2 SMNVEV (reference sequence). The length of the CDR3 is 17 residues. V gave up 2 bases and J gave up 5 bases; unmatched junction bases: 13. CDR3 DNA sequence: TGTGCCAGCAGTTTAGCGGCACTAGGACTAGGACGAGATACGCAGTATTTT. Protein sequence: CASSLAALGLGRDTQYF.

The rearrangement uses TRBV4-3 and TRBJ2-7, with TRBD1 matching 8 bases. Trimming removed 3 bases from V and 1 base from J; junction bases left unmatched: 2. CDR3 length: 14 amino acids. The germline V gene has CDR1 LGHNA and CDR2 YSLEER. The CDR3 sequence is CASSHGQGSYEQYF. The CDR3 bases are TGCGCCAGCAGCCATGGACAGGGATCCTACGAGCAGTACTTC.

The sample holds a few counts of this clone. The gene calls are TRBV5-1 and TRBJ2-7; a weak D match, TRBD1 (6 bases). Between the trimmed V and J ends, which lost 0 bases and 1 base, there was a span of 11 bases. Germline CDR1 reads SGHRS; CDR2 reads YFSETQ. The CDR3 has 15 residues. CDR3 region: CASSLDRAISYEQYF. Written as DNA, the CDR3 is TGCGCCAGCAGCTTGGACAGGGCGATATCCTACGAGCAGTACTTC.

For the CDR3, the DNA is TGTGCCAGCAGCGTAGCGGGGTGGGATGAGCAGTTCTTC. As protein: CASSVAGWDEQFF. This chain connects TRBV9 to TRBJ2-1; D may be TRBD2 (5 bases). CDR3 length: 13 amino acids. In germline, CDR1 is SGDLS, CDR2 YYNGEE. V lost 0 bases and J lost 8, with 9 bases in between.

The chain links TRBV18 to TRBJ2-1; D is perhaps TRBD2 (6 bases). CDR1 is KGHSH, CDR2 LQKENI, per germline. This CDR3 has 17 amino acids. With 2 bases removed from V and 6 bases from J, the gap between germline ends came to 20 bases. The CDR3 nucleotides read TGTGCCAGCTCACCAAAAGTTGGGACTCCCCCTGTCAATGAGCAGTTCTTC. As protein: CASSPKVGTPPVNEQFF.

The chain recombines TRBV4-3 with TRBJ2-6; the D is unclear. Deletions cut 0 bases from V and 0 bases from J, with 9 bases between. This CDR3 has 17 amino acids. Per germline, CDR1 LGHNA and CDR2 YSLEER. The chain's CDR3 is CASSQDLTYSGANVLTF. The CDR3 region has the DNA TGCGCCAGCAGCCAAGACTTGACATACTCTGGGGCCAACGTCCTGACTTTC.

This clone was counted between two and nine times. The chain employs TRBV7-9 and TRBJ2-3; D may be TRBD1 (5 bases). The V and J ends lost 1 base and 7 bases respectively, with 12 bases between them. Germline assignment: CDR1 SEHNR and CDR2 FQNEAQ (reference sequence). The CDR3 spans 14 residues. The CDR3 DNA reads as TGTGCCAGCAGCTTAGGCCAGGGTCCCCATACGCAGTATTTT. Its translation: CASSLGQGPHTQYF.

This clone has only a few counts. The rearrangement uses TRBV9 and TRBJ2-1; 7 nucleotides agree with TRBD2. Germline V gene sequence: CDR1 SGDLS, CDR2 YYNGEE. V shed 3 bases and J 0 bases; nucleotides not matched to a gene: 3. CDR3 length equals 15 residues. CDR3 protein: CASSASGDSYNEQFF. The CDR3 coding sequence is TGTGCCAGCAGCGCCAGCGGGGACTCCTACAATGAGCAGTTCTTC.

This clone turned up a few times. This chain connects TRBV27 to TRBJ2-6, with 8 nucleotides matching TRBD1. V shed 4 bases, J shed 0 bases, and the junction held 5 bases outside the gene matches. Per the germline V gene, CDR1 is MNHEY and CDR2 is SMNVEV (reference sequence). This CDR3 contains 17 residues. CDR3 loop: CASSWDRPHSGANVLTF. CDR3 coding DNA: TGTGCCAGCAGTTGGGACAGGCCTCACTCTGGGGCCAACGTCCTGACTTTC. Full variable domain (rest looked up from reference TRBV27 and TRBJ2-6): EAQVTQNPRYLITVTGKKLTVTCSQNMNHEYMSWYRQDPGLGLRQIYYSMNVEVTDKGDVPEGYKVSRKEKRNFPLILESPSPNQTSLYFCASSWDRPHSGANVLTFGAGSRLTVL.

This clone was detected a few times. This chain uses TRBV28 with TRBJ2-7; D perhaps matches TRBD1 (6 bases). Trimming removed 5 bases from V and 1 base from J, with 9 bases in between. Germline lookup yields CDR1 MDHEN and CDR2 SYDVKM. This CDR3 has 13 residues. This CDR3 is CASSGTPSYEQYF. CDR3 bases: TGTGCCAGCAGTGGGACACCTTCCTACGAGCAGTACTTC.

This chain uses TRBV7-2 with TRBJ1-1; no firm D call. Per the germline V gene, CDR1 is SGHTA and CDR2 is FQGNSA. This CDR3 contains 14 residues. The V and J ends lost 2 bases and 1 base respectively, with 8 bases between them. The CDR3 DNA reads TGTGCCAGCAGCTTATGGGGATGGAACACTGAAGCTTTCTTT. This codes for CASSLWGWNTEAFF.

The rearrangement uses TRBV4-3 and TRBJ1-4, with 7 bases lining up with TRBD1. Trimming took 1 base from V and 14 from J; bases not matched to a gene: 4. The CDR3 is 12 amino acids. CDR1 is LGHNA, CDR2 YSLEER, per germline. The CDR3 spells CASSQGQGRLFF. The CDR3 bases are TGCGCCAGCAGCCAAGGACAGGGACGGCTGTTTTTT.

This clone was counted between two and nine times. The rearrangement joins TRBV30 to TRBJ2-7; 7 nucleotides align to TRBD1. V gave up 2 bases and J gave up 1 base; unmatched junction bases: 11. Germline V gene lookup returns CDR1 GTSNPN and CDR2 SVGIG (reference sequence). CDR3 length equals 16 residues. The CDR3 DNA is TGTGCCTGGAGTATCACAGGGGCCCCTTCATCCTACGAGCAGTACTTC. This gives the protein CAWSITGAPSSYEQYF.

This clone was detected a few times. This chain joins TRBV28 and TRBJ2-2; 8 bases are shared with TRBD1. V lost 6 bases to trimming and J lost 1 base; unmatched junction nucleotides: 4. This CDR3 region has 15 residues. Germline CDR1 is MDHEN and CDR2 is SYDVKM. The CDR3 spells CASRTGAQNTGELFF. The CDR3 nucleotides are TGTGCCAGCAGGACAGGGGCCCAGAACACCGGGGAGCTGTTTTTT.